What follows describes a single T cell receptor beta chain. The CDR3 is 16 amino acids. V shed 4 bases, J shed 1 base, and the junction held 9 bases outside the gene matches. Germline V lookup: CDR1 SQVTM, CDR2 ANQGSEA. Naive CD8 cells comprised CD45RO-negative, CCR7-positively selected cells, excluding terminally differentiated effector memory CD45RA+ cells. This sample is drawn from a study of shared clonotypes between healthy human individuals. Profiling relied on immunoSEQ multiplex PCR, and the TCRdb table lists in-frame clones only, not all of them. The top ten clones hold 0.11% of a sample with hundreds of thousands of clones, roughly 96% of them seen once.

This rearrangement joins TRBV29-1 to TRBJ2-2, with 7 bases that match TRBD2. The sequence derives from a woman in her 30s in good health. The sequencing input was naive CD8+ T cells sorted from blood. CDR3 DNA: TGCAGCGTTGGCCTAAGGCAGCGGGGGAACACCGGGGAGCTGTTTTTT. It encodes CSVGLRQRGNTGELFF.